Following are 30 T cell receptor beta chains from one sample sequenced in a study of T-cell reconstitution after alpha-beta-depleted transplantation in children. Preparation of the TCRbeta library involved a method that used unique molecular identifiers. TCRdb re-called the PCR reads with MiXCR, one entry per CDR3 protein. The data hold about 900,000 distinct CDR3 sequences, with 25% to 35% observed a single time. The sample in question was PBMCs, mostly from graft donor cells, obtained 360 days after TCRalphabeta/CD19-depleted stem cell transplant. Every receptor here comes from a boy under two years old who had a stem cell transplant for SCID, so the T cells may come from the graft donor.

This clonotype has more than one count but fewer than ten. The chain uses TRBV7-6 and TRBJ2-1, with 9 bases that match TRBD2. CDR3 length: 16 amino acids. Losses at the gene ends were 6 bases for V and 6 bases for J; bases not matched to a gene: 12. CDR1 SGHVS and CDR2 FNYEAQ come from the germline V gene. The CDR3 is CASSSSTSSGVNEQFF. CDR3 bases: TGTGCCAGCAGTTCCTCCACGTCTAGCGGGGTCAATGAGCAGTTCTTC.

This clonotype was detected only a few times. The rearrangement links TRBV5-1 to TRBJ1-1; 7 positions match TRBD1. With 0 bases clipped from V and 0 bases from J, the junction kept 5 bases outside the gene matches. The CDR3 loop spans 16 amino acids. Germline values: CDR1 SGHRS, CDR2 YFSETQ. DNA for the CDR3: TGCGCCAGCAGCTTGGAGGGACAGATTTTGAACACTGAAGCTTTCTTT. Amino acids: CASSLEGQILNTEAFF.

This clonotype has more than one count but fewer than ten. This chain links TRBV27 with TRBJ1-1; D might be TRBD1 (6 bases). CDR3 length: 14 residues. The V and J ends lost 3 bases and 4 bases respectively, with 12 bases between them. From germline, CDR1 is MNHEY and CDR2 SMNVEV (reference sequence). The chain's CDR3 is CASSFAGESTEAFF. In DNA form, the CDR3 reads TGTGCCAGCAGTTTTGCAGGGGAAAGCACTGAAGCTTTCTTT.

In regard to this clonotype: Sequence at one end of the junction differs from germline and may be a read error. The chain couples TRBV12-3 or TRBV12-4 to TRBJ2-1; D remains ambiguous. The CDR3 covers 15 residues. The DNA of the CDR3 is TGTGCCAGCAGCTTAGGGCCCATACCATACAATGAGCAGTTCTTC. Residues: CASSLGPIPYNEQFF.

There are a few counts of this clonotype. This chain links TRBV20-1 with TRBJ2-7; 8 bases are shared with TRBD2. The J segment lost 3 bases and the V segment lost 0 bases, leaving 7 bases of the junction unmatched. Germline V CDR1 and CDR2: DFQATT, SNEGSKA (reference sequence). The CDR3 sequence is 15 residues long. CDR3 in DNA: TGCAGTGCTAGAGATCGCCTAGCGGGTTACTACGAGCAGTACTTC. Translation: CSARDRLAGYYEQYF.

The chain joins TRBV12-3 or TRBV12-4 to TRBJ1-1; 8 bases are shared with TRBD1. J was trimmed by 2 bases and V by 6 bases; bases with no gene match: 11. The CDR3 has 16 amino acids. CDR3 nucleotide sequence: TGTGCCAGCAGGGGTGACAGGGGAACCCATAACACTGAAGCTTTCTTT. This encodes CASRGDRGTHNTEAFF.

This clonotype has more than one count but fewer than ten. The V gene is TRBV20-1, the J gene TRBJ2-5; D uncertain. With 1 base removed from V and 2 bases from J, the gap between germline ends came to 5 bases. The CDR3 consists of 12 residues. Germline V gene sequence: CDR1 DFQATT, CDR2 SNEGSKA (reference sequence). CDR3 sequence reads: CSARGWQETQYF. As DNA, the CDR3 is TGCAGTGCTAGAGGATGGCAAGAGACCCAGTACTTC.

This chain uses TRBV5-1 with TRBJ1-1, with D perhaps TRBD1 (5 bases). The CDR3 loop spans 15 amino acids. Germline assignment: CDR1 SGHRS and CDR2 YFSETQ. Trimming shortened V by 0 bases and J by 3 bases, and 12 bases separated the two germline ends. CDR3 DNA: TGCGCCAGCAGCTTGGCCGGGACGGACTACACTGAAGCTTTCTTT. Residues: CASSLAGTDYTEAFF.

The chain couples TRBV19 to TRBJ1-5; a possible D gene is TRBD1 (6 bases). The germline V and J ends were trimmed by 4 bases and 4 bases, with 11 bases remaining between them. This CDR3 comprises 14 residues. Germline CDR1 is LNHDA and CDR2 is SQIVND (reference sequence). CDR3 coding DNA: TGTGCCAGTAGTACGACAGGCCAAAATCAGCCCCAGCATTTT. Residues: CASSTTGQNQPQHF.

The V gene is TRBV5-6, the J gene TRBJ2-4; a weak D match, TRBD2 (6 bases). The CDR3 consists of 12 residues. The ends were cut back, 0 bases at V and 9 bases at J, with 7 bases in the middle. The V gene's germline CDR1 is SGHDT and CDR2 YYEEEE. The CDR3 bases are TGTGCCAGCAGCTTGGTGGGGGGCATTCAGTACTTC. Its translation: CASSLVGGIQYF.

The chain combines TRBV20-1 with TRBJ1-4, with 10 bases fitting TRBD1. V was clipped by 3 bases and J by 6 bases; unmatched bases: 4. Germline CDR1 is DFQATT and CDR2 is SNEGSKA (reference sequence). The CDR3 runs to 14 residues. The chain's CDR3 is CSASRTGGDEKLFF. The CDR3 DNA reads TGCAGTGCTAGCCGGACAGGGGGGGATGAAAAACTGTTTTTT.

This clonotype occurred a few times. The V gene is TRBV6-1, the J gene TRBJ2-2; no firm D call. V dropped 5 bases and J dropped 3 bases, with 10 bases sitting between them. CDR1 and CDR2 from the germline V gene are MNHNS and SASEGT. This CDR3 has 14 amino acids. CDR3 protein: CASSTPSHTGELFF. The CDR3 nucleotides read TGTGCCAGCAGTACCCCATCCCACACCGGGGAGCTGTTTTTT.

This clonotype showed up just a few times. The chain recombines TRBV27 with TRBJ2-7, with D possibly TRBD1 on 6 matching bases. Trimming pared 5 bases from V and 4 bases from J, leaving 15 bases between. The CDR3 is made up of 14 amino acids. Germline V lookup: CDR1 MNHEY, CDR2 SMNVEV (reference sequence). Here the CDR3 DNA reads TGTGCCAGCAGTAGAGCAGGGGCTGCTTACGAGCAGTACTTC. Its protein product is CASSRAGAAYEQYF.

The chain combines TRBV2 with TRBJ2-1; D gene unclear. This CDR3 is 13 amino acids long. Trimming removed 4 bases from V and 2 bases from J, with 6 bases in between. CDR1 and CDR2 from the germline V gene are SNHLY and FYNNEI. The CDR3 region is CASSVSPYNEQFF. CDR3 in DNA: TGTGCCAGCAGTGTGTCCCCCTACAATGAGCAGTTCTTC.

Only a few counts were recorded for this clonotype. CDR3 bases: TGTGCCAGCAGTCCCTCAGGGGGCCCCTCCGGGAACACTGAAGCTTTCTTT. Encoded protein: CASSPSGGPSGNTEAFF. The rearrangement uses TRBV6-2 or TRBV6-3 and TRBJ1-1; 8 nucleotides align to TRBD1. The CDR3 extends over 17 amino acids. V trimming: 5 bases; J trimming: 1 base; junction bases outside the gene matches: 12. The germline CDR1 and CDR2 sequences are MNHEY and SVGEGT.

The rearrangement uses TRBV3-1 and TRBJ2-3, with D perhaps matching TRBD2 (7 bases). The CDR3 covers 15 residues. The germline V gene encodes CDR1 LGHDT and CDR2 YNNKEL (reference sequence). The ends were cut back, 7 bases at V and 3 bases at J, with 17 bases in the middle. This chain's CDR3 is CASTVAGAPTDTQYF. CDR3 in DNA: TGTGCCAGCACAGTGGCGGGGGCGCCTACAGATACGCAGTATTTT.

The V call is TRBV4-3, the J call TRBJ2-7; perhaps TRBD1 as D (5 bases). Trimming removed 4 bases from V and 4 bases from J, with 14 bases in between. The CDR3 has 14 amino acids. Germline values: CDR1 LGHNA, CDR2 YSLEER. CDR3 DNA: TGCGCCAGCAGCCCTCGCCTGGGGCCTTACGAGCAGTACTTC. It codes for CASSPRLGPYEQYF.

In DNA, the CDR3 is TGTGCCAGCAGCTTCTTGCCCACGGCGGGACAAGAGACCCAGTACTTC. Its translation is CASSFLPTAGQETQYF. The V and J genes are TRBV7-2 and TRBJ2-5, with D possibly matching TRBD2 (6 bases). The germline CDR1 and CDR2 sequences are SGHTA and FQGNSA. Trimming shortened V by 3 bases and J by 2 bases, and 16 bases separated the two germline ends. CDR3 length equals 16 residues.

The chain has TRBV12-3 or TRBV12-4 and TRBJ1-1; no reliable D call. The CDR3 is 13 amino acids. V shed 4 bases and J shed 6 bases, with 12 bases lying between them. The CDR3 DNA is TGTGCCAGCAGTTCTGCAGGTACCCCTGAAGCTTTCTTT. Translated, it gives CASSSAGTPEAFF.

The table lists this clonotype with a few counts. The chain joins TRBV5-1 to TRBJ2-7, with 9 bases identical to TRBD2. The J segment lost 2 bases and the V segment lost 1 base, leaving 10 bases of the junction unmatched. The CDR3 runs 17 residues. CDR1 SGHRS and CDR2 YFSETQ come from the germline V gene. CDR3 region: CASSLSAGGYPTYEQYF. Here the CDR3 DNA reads TGCGCCAGCAGCTTGTCAGCGGGGGGTTATCCAACCTACGAGCAGTACTTC.

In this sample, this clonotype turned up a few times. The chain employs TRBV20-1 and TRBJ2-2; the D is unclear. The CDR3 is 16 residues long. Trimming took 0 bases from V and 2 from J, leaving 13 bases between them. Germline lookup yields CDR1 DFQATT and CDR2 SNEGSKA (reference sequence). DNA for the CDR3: TGCAGTGCTAGAGAGGCTGAGACAACCAACACCGGGGAGCTGTTTTTT. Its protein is CSAREAETTNTGELFF.

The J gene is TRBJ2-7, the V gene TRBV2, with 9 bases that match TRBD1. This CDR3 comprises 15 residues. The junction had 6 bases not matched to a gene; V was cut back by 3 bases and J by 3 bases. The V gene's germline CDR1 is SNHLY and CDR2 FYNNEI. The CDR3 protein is CASSEWDRVDYEQYF. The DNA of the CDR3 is TGTGCCAGCAGTGAGTGGGACAGGGTAGACTACGAGCAGTACTTC.

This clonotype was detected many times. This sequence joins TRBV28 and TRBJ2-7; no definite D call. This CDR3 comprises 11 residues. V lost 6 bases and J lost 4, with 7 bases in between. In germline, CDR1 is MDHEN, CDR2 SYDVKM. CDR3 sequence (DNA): TGTGCCAGCAGCCGCCCGTACGAGCAGTACTTC. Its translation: CASSRPYEQYF.

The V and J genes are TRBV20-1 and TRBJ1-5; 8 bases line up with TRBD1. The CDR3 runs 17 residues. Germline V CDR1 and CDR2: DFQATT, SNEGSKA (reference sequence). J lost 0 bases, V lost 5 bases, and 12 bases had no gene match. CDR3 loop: CSALRTGRAYSNQPQHF. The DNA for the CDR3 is TGCAGTGCTCTGAGGACAGGGAGGGCGTATAGCAATCAGCCCCAGCATTTT.

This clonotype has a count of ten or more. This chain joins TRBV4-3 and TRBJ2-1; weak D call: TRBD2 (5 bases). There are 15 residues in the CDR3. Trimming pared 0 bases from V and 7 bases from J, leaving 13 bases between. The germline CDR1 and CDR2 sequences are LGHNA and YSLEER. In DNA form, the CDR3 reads TGCGCCAGCAGCCAAGAAATGTTGTCGGGAAATGAGCAGTTCTTC. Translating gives CASSQEMLSGNEQFF.

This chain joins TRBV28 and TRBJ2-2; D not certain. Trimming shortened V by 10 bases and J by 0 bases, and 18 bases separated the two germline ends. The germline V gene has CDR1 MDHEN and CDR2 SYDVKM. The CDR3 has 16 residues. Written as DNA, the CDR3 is TGTGCCACCCAATTCCCGGGTCGGGCGAACACCGGGGAGCTGTTTTTT. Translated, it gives CATQFPGRANTGELFF.

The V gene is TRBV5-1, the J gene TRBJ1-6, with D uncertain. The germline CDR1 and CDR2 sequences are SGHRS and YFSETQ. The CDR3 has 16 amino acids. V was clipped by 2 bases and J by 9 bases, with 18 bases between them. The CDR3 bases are TGCGCCAGCAGCTTCATCTCTGCCACATTGGGTTCACCCCTCCACTTT. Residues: CASSFISATLGSPLHF.

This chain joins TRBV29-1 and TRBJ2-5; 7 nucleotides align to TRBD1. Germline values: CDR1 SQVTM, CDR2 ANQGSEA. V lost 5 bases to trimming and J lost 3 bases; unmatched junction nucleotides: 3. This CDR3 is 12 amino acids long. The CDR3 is CSVTGAKETQYF. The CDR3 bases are TGCAGCGTTACAGGGGCTAAAGAGACCCAGTACTTC.

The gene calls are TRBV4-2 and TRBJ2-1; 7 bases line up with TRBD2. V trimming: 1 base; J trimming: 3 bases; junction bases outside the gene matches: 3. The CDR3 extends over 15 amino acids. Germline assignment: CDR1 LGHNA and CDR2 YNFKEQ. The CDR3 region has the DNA TGTGCCAGCAGCCAAGTTGGGGAGGGCTACAATGAGCAGTTCTTC. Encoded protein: CASSQVGEGYNEQFF.

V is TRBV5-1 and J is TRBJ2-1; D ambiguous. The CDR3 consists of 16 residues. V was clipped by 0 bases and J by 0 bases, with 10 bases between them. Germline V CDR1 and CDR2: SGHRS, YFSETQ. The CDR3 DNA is TGCGCCAGCAGCTTGGACAAACCCAGCTCCTACAATGAGCAGTTCTTC. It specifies CASSLDKPSSYNEQFF. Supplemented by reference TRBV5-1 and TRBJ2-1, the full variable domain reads KAGVTQTPRYLIKTRGQQVTLSCSPISGHRSVSWYQQTPGQGLQFLFEYFSETQRNKGNFPGRFSGRQFSNSRSEMNVSTLELGDSALYLCASSLDKPSSYNEQFFGPGTRLTVL.